The 15 T cell receptor beta chains presented below share a single source sample, sequenced in a study of blood T cell repertoires in COVID-19. This table comes from immunoSEQ multiplex PCR, and its TCRdb copy is limited to in-frame clones, with some not included. The top ten hold more than 8.5% of the sample, which has about 140,000 clones, approximately 82% seen once. Sequencing used peripheral blood. The origin of the receptors is a man aged 60 to 75 with active or convalescent COVID-19.

The chain uses TRBV4-1 and TRBJ2-1; TRBD2 matches 10 bases. J was trimmed by 6 bases and V by 1 base; bases with no gene match: 3. CDR1 is MGHRA and CDR2 is YSYEKL in the germline V gene. The CDR3 length is 15 residues. The CDR3, as DNA: TGCGCCAGCAGCCAAGTCCTAGCGGGAGCCAATGAGCAGTTCTTC. Protein: CASSQVLAGANEQFF.

This clone appeared a single time. V gene TRBV7-8 combines with J gene TRBJ2-3; 9 positions agree with TRBD2. This CDR3 comprises 16 residues. V was pared by 7 bases and J by 5 bases, with 13 bases of the junction left unmatched. Germline-derived CDR1 and CDR2 are SGHVS and FQNEAQ. The CDR3 DNA is TGTGCCAGCACCCCTGGGAGCGGGAGGACCGGAGATACGCAGTATTTT. Protein sequence: CASTPGSGRTGDTQYF. Filled out from reference TRBV7-8 and TRBJ2-3, the complete variable domain reads GAGVSQSPRYKVAKRGQDVALRCDPISGHVSLFWYQQALGQGPEFLTYFQNEAQLDKSGLPSDRFFAERPEGSVSTLKIQRTQQEDSAVYLCASTPGSGRTGDTQYFGPGTRLTVL.

The chain couples TRBV19 to TRBJ1-1; D unresolved. V dropped 3 bases and J dropped 8 bases, with 13 bases sitting between them. The CDR3 sequence is 13 residues long. Germline V gene sequence: CDR1 LNHDA, CDR2 SQIVND (reference sequence). The DNA of the CDR3 is TGTGCCAGTAGTATCCCCGGTTCATACGAAGCTTTCTTT. Its protein is CASSIPGSYEAFF.

The chain employs TRBV25-1 and TRBJ1-3, with no clear D. Germline V gene lookup returns CDR1 MGHDK and CDR2 SYGVNS. The CDR3 covers 15 residues. Trimming removed 0 bases from V and 1 base from J, with 7 bases in between. The CDR3, as DNA: TGTGCCAGCAGTGAATATCCAGGATCTGGAAACACCATATATTTT. It encodes CASSEYPGSGNTIYF.

This clone was observed a handful of times. The J gene is TRBJ1-6, the V gene TRBV18; D is unclear. V lost 2 bases to trimming and J lost 11 bases, with 10 bases between them. This CDR3 region has 13 residues. The germline V gene has CDR1 KGHSH and CDR2 LQKENI. CDR3 loop: CASSPAGMPPLHF. DNA of the CDR3: TGTGCCAGCTCACCAGCGGGGATGCCACCCCTCCACTTT.

This clone was detected a few times. This sequence joins TRBV7-9 and TRBJ1-1, with D maybe TRBD1 (6 bases). The CDR3 runs 15 residues. CDR1 and CDR2 from the germline V gene are SEHNR and FQNEAQ (reference sequence). Trimming took off 5 bases at V and 2 bases at J, with 15 bases between the two ends. The CDR3 DNA reads as TGTGCCAGCAGCCCTGGGACAACCATTAACACTGAAGCTTTCTTT. Amino acid sequence: CASSPGTTINTEAFF.

This clone came up a few times. The chain is built from TRBV24-1 and TRBJ1-2; D not resolved. Trimming shortened V by 6 bases and J by 0 bases, and 7 bases separated the two germline ends. The CDR3 extends over 13 amino acids. Germline V CDR1 and CDR2: KGHDR, SFDVKD. CDR3 in DNA: TGTGCCACCAGTTTTGGCCCTAACTATGGCTACACCTTC. Amino acid sequence: CATSFGPNYGYTF.

The chain uses TRBV6-5 and TRBJ2-3; D perhaps matches TRBD2 (6 bases). The V gene's germline CDR1 is MNHEY and CDR2 SVGAGI. This CDR3 is built from 12 residues. Trimming took off 11 bases at V and 6 bases at J, with 15 bases between the two ends. The CDR3 region is CAAGREADTQYF. In DNA, the CDR3 is TGTGCCGCGGGTAGGGAGGCCGATACGCAGTATTTT.

The chain recombines TRBV15 with TRBJ2-7; 9 bases agree with TRBD1. The CDR3 totals 15 residues. The germline CDR1 and CDR2 sequences are LNHNV and YYDKDF (reference sequence). V lost 3 bases, J lost 3 bases, and 6 bases stayed unmatched. The CDR3, as DNA: TGTGCCACCAGCAGGGGAACGGGACAGGGCTACGAGCAGTACTTC. It yields the protein CATSRGTGQGYEQYF.

The CDR3 DNA is TGCGCCAGCAGCACTAAAGGGGGCGCGGGCCCCAGTCGTGCTAGCACAGATACGCAGTATTTT. Translating it yields CASSTKGGAGPSRASTDTQYF. This chain joins TRBV5-1 and TRBJ2-3; 7 bases align to TRBD1. This CDR3 has 21 residues. Trimming removed 4 bases from V and 0 bases from J; junction bases left unmatched: 23. Germline V CDR1 and CDR2: SGHRS, YFSETQ.

The gene calls are TRBV5-4 and TRBJ2-2; D uncertain. This CDR3 has 14 amino acids. Germline lookup yields CDR1 SGHNT and CDR2 YYREEE (reference sequence). Trimming took off 2 bases at V and 7 bases at J, with 12 bases between the two ends. The CDR3 coding sequence is TGTGCCAGCAGCTTAGGTACACCAGGCGGGGAGCTGTTTTTT. It specifies CASSLGTPGGELFF.

The V and J genes are TRBV12-1 and TRBJ2-5; no DNA check was done on the table's D call, TRBD2. TRBV12-1 is a known pseudogene. The CDR3 sequence is 16 residues long. This CDR3 is CASSLASGLKRETQYF. For the CDR3, the DNA is TGTGCCAGCAGCTTGGCTAGCGGATTAAAGAGAGAGACCCAGTACTTC.

The rearrangement uses TRBV3-1 (or the pseudogene TRBV3-2) and TRBJ2-3, with 8 bases identical to TRBD1. The length of the CDR3 is 15 residues. V shed 0 bases, J shed 8 bases, and the junction held 7 bases outside the gene matches. CDR1 and CDR2 (germline): LGHDT, YNNKEL (reference sequence). The CDR3 reads CASSQETGVGGTQYF. As DNA, the CDR3 is TGTGCCAGCAGCCAAGAGACAGGGGTCGGGGGTACGCAGTATTTT.

CDR3 sequence reads: CASSPTTGTADQPQHF. CDR3 DNA sequence: TGCGCCAGCAGCCCAACCACCGGGACAGCAGATCAGCCCCAGCATTTT. This sequence joins TRBV5-1 and TRBJ1-5, with 7 bases matching TRBD1. Germline V lookup: CDR1 SGHRS, CDR2 YFSETQ. V lost 4 bases, J lost 5 bases, and 12 bases stayed unmatched. This CDR3 is built from 16 residues.

The genes are TRBV7-2 and TRBJ2-3, with a tentative D call TRBD2 (5 bases). The CDR3 spans 15 residues. The V end lost 8 bases, the J end lost 2 bases, and 17 bases lay between the germline ends. The germline gives CDR1 SGHTA, CDR2 FQGNSA. The CDR3 DNA is TGTGCCAGCGGGTCTAGCCGAAAAGCCACAGATACGCAGTATTTT. Encoded protein: CASGSSRKATDTQYF.